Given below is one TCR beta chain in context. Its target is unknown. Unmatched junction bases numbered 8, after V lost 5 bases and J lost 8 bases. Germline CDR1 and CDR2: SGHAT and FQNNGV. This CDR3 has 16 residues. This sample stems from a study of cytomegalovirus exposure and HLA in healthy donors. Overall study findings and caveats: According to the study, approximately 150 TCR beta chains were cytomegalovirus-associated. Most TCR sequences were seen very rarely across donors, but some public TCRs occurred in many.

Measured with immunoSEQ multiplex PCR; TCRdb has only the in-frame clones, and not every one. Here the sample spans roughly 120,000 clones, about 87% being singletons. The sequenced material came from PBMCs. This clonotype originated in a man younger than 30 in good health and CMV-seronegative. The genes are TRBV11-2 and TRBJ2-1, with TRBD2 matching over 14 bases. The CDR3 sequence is CASSHRLAGGLDEQFF. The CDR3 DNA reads TGTGCCAGCAGCCACCGACTAGCGGGGGGGTTGGATGAGCAGTTCTTC.